A single sample gave rise to the 8 T cell receptor beta chains below, sequenced in a study of shared clonotypes between healthy human individuals. Here immunoSEQ multiplex PCR was the method, and the copy in TCRdb shows in-frame clones only, minus some. The sample contains approximately 2.5 million clones, approximately 94% of which appear only once. The sample comprised naive CD4+ T cells sorted from blood. Subset specified: CD45RA+ positively selected. The source is a man aged 18 to 29 in good health.

Turning to this clone: Within the sample, other DNA sequences also encode this same CDR3. The chain is built from TRBV19 and TRBJ2-1; no clear D gene. Germline loops: CDR1 LNHDA, CDR2 SQIVND (reference sequence). CDR3 length: 12 amino acids. Trimming pared 6 bases from V and 3 bases from J, leaving 6 bases between. The CDR3 DNA reads TGTGCCAGTAGCCTGAACTACAATGAGCAGTTCTTC. This sequence encodes CASSLNYNEQFF.

A remark on this clone: Other DNA sequences in this sample translate to the same CDR3. The chain combines TRBV9 with TRBJ2-3, with D perhaps given as TRBD1 or TRBD2 (5 bases each). Per germline, CDR1 SGDLS and CDR2 YYNGEE. V lost 0 bases and J lost 1, with 9 bases in between. The CDR3 totals 15 residues. The CDR3 DNA sequence: TGTGCCAGCAGCGTAGCCGGGGCCGGCACAGATACGCAGTATTTT. Protein product: CASSVAGAGTDTQYF. The full variable domain, with the rest looked up from reference TRBV9 and TRBJ2-3, is DSGVTQTPKHLITATGQRVTLRCSPRSGDLSVYWYQQSLDQGLQFLIQYYNGEERAKGNILERFSAQQFPDLHSELNLSSLELGDSALYFCASSVAGAGTDTQYFGPGTRLTVL.

V and J are TRBV5-1 and TRBJ1-2; D is unclear. The CDR3 covers 14 residues. Looked up from germline, CDR1 is SGHRS and CDR2 is YFSETQ. Trimming left V 0 bases short and J 9 bases short, with 15 bases between. This CDR3 is CASSLGPETESYTF. The CDR3 nucleotides are TGCGCCAGCAGCTTGGGCCCAGAGACTGAGAGCTACACCTTC.

This chain joins TRBV10-3 and TRBJ1-6, with D hard to call. The CDR3 runs 12 residues. Germline CDR1 is ENHRY and CDR2 is SYGVKD. The V gene lost 2 bases and the J gene lost 5 bases, with 1 base spanning the gap. CDR3 nucleotides: TGTGCCATCAGTGAGCATAATTCACCCCTCCACTTT. Its protein is CAISEHNSPLHF.

This sequence joins TRBV5-1 and TRBJ2-5; D might be TRBD2 (5 bases). Germline V gene data show CDR1 as SGHRS and CDR2 as YFSETQ. This CDR3 region has 16 residues. With 0 bases removed from V and 1 base from J, the gap between germline ends came to 13 bases. CDR3 loop: CASSLVGGQAQETQYF. Here the CDR3 DNA reads TGCGCCAGCAGCTTGGTGGGCGGGCAGGCCCAAGAGACCCAGTACTTC.

V usage is TRBV19 and J usage is TRBJ2-7; perhaps TRBD2 as D (6 bases). Deletions cut 3 bases from V and 1 base from J, with 10 bases between. Germline V CDR1 and CDR2: LNHDA, SQIVND (reference sequence). This CDR3 comprises 14 residues. This chain's CDR3 is CASSIGGTSYEQYF. The DNA of the CDR3 is TGTGCCAGTAGTATTGGGGGGACTTCCTACGAGCAGTACTTC.

This chain links TRBV6-1 with TRBJ1-6; 9 nucleotides line up with TRBD1. Germline CDR1 and CDR2: MNHNS and SASEGT. V was pared by 10 bases and J by 11 bases, with 9 bases of the junction left unmatched. The CDR3 contains 13 residues. For the CDR3, the DNA is TGTGCCATTCCGGGACAGGGTATACCACCCCTCCACTTT. Amino acids: CAIPGQGIPPLHF.

The CDR3: CASSLSGGGYGTGELFF. Written as DNA, the CDR3 is TGTGCCAGCAGCCTCTCGGGGGGAGGGTATGGCACCGGGGAGCTGTTTTTT. The chain couples TRBV27 to TRBJ2-2; 7 bases map to TRBD2. The germline V gene has CDR1 MNHEY and CDR2 SMNVEV (reference sequence). The V and J ends lost 6 bases and 4 bases, in that order; junction bases with no gene match: 14. The CDR3 extends over 17 amino acids.